The source of this TCR beta chain is a study of blood T cell repertoires in COVID-19. Overall study: COVID-19 samples collected from the United States, Italy and Spain covered acute and convalescent phases. T cells, B-cell-depleted T cells, or PBMCs provided the cDNA or gDNA that served as material.

This CDR3 region has 15 residues. The ends lost 4 bases at V and 4 bases at J; junction bases unmatched: 5. Germline lookup yields CDR1 LNHDA and CDR2 SQIVND (reference sequence). Methods used by the authors: Estimation of nucleated cell counts relied on the amplification of reference gene primers. Here immunoSEQ multiplex PCR was the method, and the copy in TCRdb shows in-frame clones only, minus some. That table furnishes V, J and clone size, whereas the DNA furnished D and trimming. The repertoire has 200,000 to 250,000 clones, roughly 85% of them found once; the top ten carry 2.9%. The TCR sequence derives from a man aged 50-60 years who had recovered from COVID-19. Sequencing was carried out using peripheral blood. The V and J genes are TRBV19 and TRBJ1-1, with 11 nucleotides matching TRBD1. The chain's CDR3 is CASSTGQGAGTEAFF. The CDR3 DNA reads as TGTGCCAGTAGTACCGGACAGGGGGCGGGCACTGAAGCTTTCTTT.